The T cell receptor (beta chain) described here comes from a study of blood T cell repertoires in COVID-19. Germline CDR1 reads MDHEN; CDR2 reads SYDVKM. The V segment lost 5 bases and the J segment 1 base; nucleotides outside the gene matches: 5. The CDR3 has 14 residues. TCRdb's copy holds only in-frame clones and misses some; the assay was immunoSEQ multiplex PCR. This table has about 100,000 clones, around 92% appearing once. The TCR comes from a man aged 45 to 65 with active COVID-19. J is TRBJ2-7 and V is TRBV28; 7 nucleotides agree with TRBD1. Sequencing was carried out using peripheral blood. CDR3 coding DNA: TGTGCCAGCAGTCCCCAGGACAGGTCCTACGAGCAGTACTTC. This gives the protein CASSPQDRSYEQYF.